This T cell receptor (beta chain) stems from a study of cytomegalovirus exposure and HLA in healthy donors. The PCR contained 60 Vbeta and 13 Jbeta primers. Data came from immunoSEQ multiplex PCR; TCRdb stores just in-frame clones and leaves some out. Of approximately 120,000 clones listed, more than 70% were seen once; the top ten hold 3.5% to 4.5%. General observations from the study: Most likely, a cluster of highly shared sequence variants arose as a sequencing artifact. A later analysis reported that several of the most significant clusters appeared to be linked to common viral pathogens, among them Epstein-Barr virus. Specificity for CMV antigens was confirmed in vitro for a few of the CMV-associated chains.

This clone was counted between two and nine times. Antigen specificity is unknown. Per germline, CDR1 SGDLS and CDR2 YYNGEE. Trimming removed 3 bases at V and 5 bases at J, with 14 bases between. This CDR3 has 14 residues. The clonotype was recovered from a man aged 25-40 years in good health and CMV-seronegative. Sequencing input: PBMCs. V gene TRBV9 combines with J gene TRBJ1-2; D unclear. Here the CDR3 DNA reads TGTGCCAGCAGCGGAGGGTATGGCCCTTATGGCTACACCTTC. As protein: CASSGGYGPYGYTF.